This entry lists 14 T cell receptor beta chains sequenced from one sample in a study of blood T cells in healthy people across ages. The second PCR ran 7 to 11 cycles with a sample-barcoded 5' primer and J-beta primers. A single record per CDR3 protein comes from TCRdb applying MiXCR to the 5' RACE reads. The sample shows some 1.6 million distinct CDR3 sequences, almost 35% of them seen only once. The sample taken for sequencing was blood. The receptors stem from a woman aged 30 to 39 in good health.

V and J are TRBV20-1 and TRBJ2-5; D may match TRBD1 or TRBD2 (6 bases each). The CDR3 covers 17 residues. CDR1 is DFQATT and CDR2 is SNEGSKA in the germline V gene (reference sequence). Trimming pared 4 bases from V and 11 bases from J, leaving 32 bases between. The CDR3 nucleotides are TGCAGTGCTATTGAGACAGGCGGGGCGATTCCCTACAATGAGCAGTACTTC. Its protein is CSAIETGGAIPYNEQYF.

A few counts support this clonotype. The chain employs TRBV30 and TRBJ2-1, with TRBD2 identical over 9 bases. The CDR3 has 15 residues. After removal of 5 bases from V and 5 bases from J, the junction contained 10 bases not matched to a gene. Germline assignment: CDR1 GTSNPN and CDR2 SVGIG (reference sequence). Here the CDR3 reads CAWSPGVAGDNEQFF. CDR3 sequence (DNA): TGTGCCTGGTCTCCGGGGGTAGCGGGAGACAATGAGCAGTTCTTC.

The J gene is TRBJ2-7, the V gene TRBV28; a weak D match, TRBD1 (5 bases). The CDR3 spans 12 residues. The germline V gene has CDR1 MDHEN and CDR2 SYDVKM. V shed 5 bases and J shed 3 bases, with 8 bases lying between them. CDR3 region: CASSVTVYEQYF. CDR3 DNA sequence: TGTGCCAGCAGTGTGACAGTCTACGAGCAGTACTTC.

V is TRBV13 and J is TRBJ2-5; 11 nucleotides line up with TRBD2. Germline V CDR1 and CDR2: PRHDT, FYEKMQ (reference sequence). The CDR3 extends over 18 amino acids. V lost 5 bases, J lost 3 bases, and 14 bases stayed unmatched. The CDR3 coding sequence is TGTGCCAGCAGCCCTCGACTAGCGGGGTTCTCTGGGGAAGAGACCCAGTACTTC. This codes for CASSPRLAGFSGEETQYF.

The V gene is TRBV3-1, the J gene TRBJ1-1; a weak D match, TRBD1 (5 bases). With 2 bases removed from V and 7 bases from J, the gap between germline ends came to 20 bases. Germline values: CDR1 LGHDT, CDR2 YNNKEL (reference sequence). This CDR3 has 16 residues. CDR3 DNA sequence: TGTGCCAGCAGCCAACGGTCGCCAACGGGTCAGGGTGAAGCTTTCTTT. Translated: CASSQRSPTGQGEAFF.

The table lists this clonotype with a few counts. The chain employs TRBV10-1 and TRBJ2-7; the match to TRBD2 covers 10 bases. The CDR3 has 18 residues. The V gene's germline CDR1 is WNHNN and CDR2 SYGVQD (reference sequence). V shed 2 bases and J 4 bases; nucleotides not matched to a gene: 14. CDR3 sequence reads: CASSELSSGSGDRYEQYF. DNA of the CDR3: TGCGCCAGCAGTGAGCTTTCTAGCGGGAGTGGGGACCGATACGAGCAGTACTTC.

The sample holds a few counts of this clonotype. V and J are TRBV7-9 and TRBJ2-1; 15 nucleotides align to TRBD2. With 5 bases clipped from V and 4 bases from J, the junction kept 9 bases outside the gene matches. This CDR3 spans 18 amino acids. The germline CDR1 and CDR2 sequences are SEHNR and FQNEAQ (reference sequence). CDR3 sequence (DNA): TGTGCCAGCAGCCCGGGACTAGCGGGGGGCAAGGGGTACAATGAGCAGTTCTTC. As protein: CASSPGLAGGKGYNEQFF.

Comments on this clonotype: At one end, the junction sequence differs from germline, possibly due to a read error. CDR3 residues: CTSSFWGDREGYTF. In DNA, the CDR3 is TGTACCAGCAGTTTTTGGGGAGATCGGGAGGGCTACACCTTC. V and J are TRBV12-3 or TRBV12-4 and TRBJ1-2; D not resolved. The CDR3 length is 14 residues.

This clonotype was observed many times. This chain joins TRBV10-3 and TRBJ2-6, with TRBD1 matching 9 bases. CDR1 ENHRY and CDR2 SYGVKD come from the germline V gene. This CDR3 has 18 amino acids. V was clipped by 4 bases and J by 1 base; unmatched bases: 8. This chain's CDR3 is CAISAQGALGSGANVLTF. For the CDR3, the DNA is TGTGCCATCAGTGCACAGGGGGCTCTTGGTTCTGGGGCCAACGTCCTGACTTTC.

A few counts support this clonotype. This rearrangement joins TRBV7-8 to TRBJ2-3; D may be TRBD1 or TRBD2 (6 bases each). The V gene lost 4 bases and the J gene lost 3 bases, with 17 bases spanning the gap. CDR3 length: 16 amino acids. The germline V gene has CDR1 SGHVS and CDR2 FQNEAQ. CDR3 coding DNA: TGTGCCAGCAGCTCCTGGGGGGACATGGAAACAGATACGCAGTATTTT. Protein product: CASSSWGDMETDTQYF.

In this sample, this clonotype turned up a few times. J is TRBJ2-2 and V is TRBV6-6; D not resolved. The V end lost 2 bases, the J end lost 5 bases, and 3 bases lay between the germline ends. Germline CDR1 and CDR2: MNHNY and SVGAGI (reference sequence). The CDR3 length is 12 residues. CDR3 residues: CASSYITGELFF. DNA for the CDR3: TGTGCCAGCAGTTACATTACCGGGGAGCTGTTTTTT.

The chain links TRBV6-1 to TRBJ1-1; D is unclear. CDR1 MNHNS and CDR2 SASEGT come from the germline V gene. The CDR3 is made up of 14 amino acids. The V gene lost 8 bases and the J gene lost 4 bases, with 17 bases spanning the gap. CDR3 DNA: TGTGCCAGCGGGTGGGGATCTCTGAGCACTGAAGCTTTCTTT. Translation gives CASGWGSLSTEAFF.

CDR3 protein: CASSLVGGGGPNEQFF. The CDR3 DNA sequence: TGCGCCAGCAGCTTAGTCGGCGGGGGAGGGCCCAATGAGCAGTTCTTC. The rearrangement joins TRBV5-1 to TRBJ2-1; 7 positions agree with TRBD2. J gave up 6 bases and V 2 bases, and 11 bases lay outside the gene matches. The CDR3 spans 16 residues. From germline, CDR1 is SGHRS and CDR2 YFSETQ.

In its sample, this clonotype was seen a few times. The chain combines TRBV20-1 with TRBJ2-1; 8 nucleotides line up with TRBD1. CDR3 length: 16 amino acids. The germline gives CDR1 DFQATT, CDR2 SNEGSKA (reference sequence). Unmatched junction bases numbered 11, after V lost 0 bases and J lost 7 bases. CDR3 in DNA: TGCAGTGCTAGAGATTTGGCGACAGGGGTTCGGAATGAGCAGTTCTTC. It encodes CSARDLATGVRNEQFF.